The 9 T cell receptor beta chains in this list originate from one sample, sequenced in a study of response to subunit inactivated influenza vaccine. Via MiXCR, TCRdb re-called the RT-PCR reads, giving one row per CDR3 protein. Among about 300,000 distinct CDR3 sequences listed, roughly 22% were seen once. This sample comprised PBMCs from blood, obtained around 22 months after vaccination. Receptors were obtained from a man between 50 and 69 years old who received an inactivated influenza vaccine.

CDR3 in DNA: TGTGCCAGCAGGGGATCTAGCGGGGGAACTATCTACGAGCAGTACTTC. Amino acid sequence: CASRGSSGGTIYEQYF. The chain is built from TRBV12-3 or TRBV12-4 and TRBJ2-7; 10 bases are a match to TRBD2. V lost 6 bases, J lost 3 bases, and 11 bases stayed unmatched. The CDR3 loop spans 16 amino acids.

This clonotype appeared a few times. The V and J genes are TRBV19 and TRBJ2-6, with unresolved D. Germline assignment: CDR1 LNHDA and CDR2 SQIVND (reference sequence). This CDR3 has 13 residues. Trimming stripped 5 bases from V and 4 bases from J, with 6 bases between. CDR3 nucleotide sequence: TGTGCCAGTAGTTTCCAGGGGGCCAACGTCCTGACTTTC. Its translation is CASSFQGANVLTF.

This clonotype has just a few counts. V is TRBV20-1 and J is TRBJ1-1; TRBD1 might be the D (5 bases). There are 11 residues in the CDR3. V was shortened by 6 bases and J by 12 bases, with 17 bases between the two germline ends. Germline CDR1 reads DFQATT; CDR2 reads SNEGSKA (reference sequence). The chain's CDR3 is CSAHSGSGTFF. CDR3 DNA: TGCAGTGCCCACTCCGGGTCAGGGACTTTCTTT.

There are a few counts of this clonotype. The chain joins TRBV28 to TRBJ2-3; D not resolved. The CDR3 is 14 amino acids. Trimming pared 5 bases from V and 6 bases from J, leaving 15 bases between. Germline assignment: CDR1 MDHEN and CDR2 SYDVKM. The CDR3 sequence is CASSASTRGDTQYF. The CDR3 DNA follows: TGTGCCAGCAGTGCATCGACGCGTGGGGATACGCAGTATTTT.

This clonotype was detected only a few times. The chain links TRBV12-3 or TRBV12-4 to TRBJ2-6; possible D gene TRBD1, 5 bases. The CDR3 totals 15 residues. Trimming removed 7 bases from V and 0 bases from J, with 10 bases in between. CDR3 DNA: TGTGCCAGCATCCTGGACAACTCTGGGGCCAACGTCCTGACTTTC. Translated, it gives CASILDNSGANVLTF.

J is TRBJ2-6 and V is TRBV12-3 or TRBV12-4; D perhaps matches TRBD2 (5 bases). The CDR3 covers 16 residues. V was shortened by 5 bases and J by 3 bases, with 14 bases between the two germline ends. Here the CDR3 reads CASSPQSGLGANVLTF. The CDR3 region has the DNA TGTGCCAGCAGTCCCCAAAGCGGCCTTGGGGCCAACGTCCTGACTTTC.

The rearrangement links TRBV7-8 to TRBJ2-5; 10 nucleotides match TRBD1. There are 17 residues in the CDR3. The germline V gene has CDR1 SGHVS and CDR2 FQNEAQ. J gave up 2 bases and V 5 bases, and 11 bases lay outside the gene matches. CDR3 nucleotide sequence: TGTGCCAGCAGCCTCCTTTCCGGGACAGGGGTGCAAGAGACCCAGTACTTC. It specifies CASSLLSGTGVQETQYF.

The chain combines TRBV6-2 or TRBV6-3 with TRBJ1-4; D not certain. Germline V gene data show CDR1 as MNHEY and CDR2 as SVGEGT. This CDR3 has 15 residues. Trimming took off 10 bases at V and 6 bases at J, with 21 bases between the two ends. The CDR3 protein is CATTGSEELDEKLFF. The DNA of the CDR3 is TGTGCCACCACGGGATCGGAGGAATTGGATGAAAAACTGTTTTTT.

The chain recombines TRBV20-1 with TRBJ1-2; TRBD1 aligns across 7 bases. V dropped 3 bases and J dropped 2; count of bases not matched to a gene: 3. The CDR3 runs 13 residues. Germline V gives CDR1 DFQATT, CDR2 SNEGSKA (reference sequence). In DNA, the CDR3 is TGCAGTGCTAGGGGACAGCCAAACTATGGCTACACCTTC. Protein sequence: CSARGQPNYGYTF.